The sequence of this TCR beta chain was determined in a study of CD8+ T cells in alopecia areata. The study's findings and limits: Normal skin contains resident alphabeta T cells, and these are also sequenced in scalp samples.

With regard to this clone: Its cognate antigen is unknown. This CDR3 is also generated by other DNA sequences in the sample.

Treatment denoted: oral pan-JAK inhibitor, 5-10 mg twice daily. cDNA reverse transcribed from extracted RNA served as the sequencing template. Profiled with immunoSEQ multiplex PCR; TCRdb holds only in-frame clones, not every one. The data contain about 210,000 clones, under 70% of them singletons. The CDR3 loop spans 11 amino acids. Germline V CDR1 and CDR2: SQVTM, ANQGSEA. Trimming stripped 4 bases from V and 2 bases from J, with 5 bases between. The receptor was derived from a human donor with alopecia areata. The rearrangement links TRBV29-1 to TRBJ1-2; D gene unclear. The sample was CD4+ T cells sorted from blood, taken at week 44, from a patient treated with tofacitinib. As DNA, the CDR3 is TGCAGCGTTGCCGAAAACTATGGCTACACCTTC. This translates into CSVAENYGYTF.